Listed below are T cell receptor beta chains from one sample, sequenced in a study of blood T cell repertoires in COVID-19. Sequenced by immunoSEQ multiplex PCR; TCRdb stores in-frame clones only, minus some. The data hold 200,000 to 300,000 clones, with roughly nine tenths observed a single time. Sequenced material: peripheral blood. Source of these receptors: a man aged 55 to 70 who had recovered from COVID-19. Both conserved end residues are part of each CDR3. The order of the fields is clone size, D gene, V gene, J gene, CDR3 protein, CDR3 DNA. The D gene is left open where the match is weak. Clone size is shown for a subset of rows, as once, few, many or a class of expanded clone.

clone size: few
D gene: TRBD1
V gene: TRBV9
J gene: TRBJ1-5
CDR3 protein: CASSGGTGSNQPQHF
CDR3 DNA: TGTGCCAGCAGCGGAGGGACAGGGAGCAATCAGCCCCAGCATTTT

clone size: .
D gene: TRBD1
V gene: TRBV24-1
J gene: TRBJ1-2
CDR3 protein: CATSEPRTGRGGYTF
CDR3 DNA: TGTGCCACCAGTGAACCGCGGACAGGACGGGGTGGCTACACCTTC

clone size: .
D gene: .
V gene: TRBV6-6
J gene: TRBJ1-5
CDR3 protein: CASSPRGDQPQHF
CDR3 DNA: TGTGCCAGCAGTCCCAGGGGAGATCAGCCCCAGCATTTT

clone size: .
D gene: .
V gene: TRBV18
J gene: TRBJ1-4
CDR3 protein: CASSPTGRDEKLFF
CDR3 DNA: TGTGCCAGCTCACCAACAGGGCGGGATGAAAAACTGTTTTTT

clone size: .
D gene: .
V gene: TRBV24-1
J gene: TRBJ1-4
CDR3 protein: CATSAGGANEKLFF
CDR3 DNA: TGTGCCACCAGTGCGGGGGGCGCGAATGAAAAACTGTTTTTT

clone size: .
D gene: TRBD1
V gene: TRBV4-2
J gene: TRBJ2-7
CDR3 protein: CASSLLRDSQYEQYF
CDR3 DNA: TGTGCCAGCAGCCTTCTCCGGGACAGCCAATACGAGCAGTACTTC

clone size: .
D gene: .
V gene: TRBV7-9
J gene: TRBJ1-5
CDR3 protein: CASSLAGQPQHF
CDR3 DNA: TGTGCCAGCAGCTTAGCCGGTCAGCCCCAGCATTTT

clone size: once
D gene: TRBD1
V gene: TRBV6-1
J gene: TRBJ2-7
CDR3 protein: CASRTGQGAYEQYF
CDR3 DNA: TGTGCCAGCAGAACAGGACAGGGGGCCTACGAGCAGTACTTC

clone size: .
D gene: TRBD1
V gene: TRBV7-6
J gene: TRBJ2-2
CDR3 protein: CASSSRPGQGATGELFF
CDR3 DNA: TGTGCCAGCAGCTCAAGACCGGGACAGGGGGCAACCGGGGAGCTGTTTTTT

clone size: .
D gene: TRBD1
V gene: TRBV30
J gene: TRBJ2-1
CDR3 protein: CAVFGQVGGQFF
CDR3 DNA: TGTGCCGTTTTCGGACAGGTCGGAGGGCAGTTCTTC

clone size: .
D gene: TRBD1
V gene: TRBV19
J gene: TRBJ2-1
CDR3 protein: CASSMETGWSNEQFF
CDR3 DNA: TGTGCCAGTAGTATGGAGACAGGGTGGTCTAATGAGCAGTTCTTC

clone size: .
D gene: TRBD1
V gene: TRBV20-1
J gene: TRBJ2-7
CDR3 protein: CSASQTTGNYEQYF
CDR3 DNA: TGCAGTGCTAGTCAAACGACAGGGAACTACGAGCAGTACTTC

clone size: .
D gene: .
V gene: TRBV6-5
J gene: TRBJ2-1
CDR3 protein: CASSLRGGEQFF
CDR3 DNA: TGTGCCAGCAGTCTCAGGGGTGGTGAGCAGTTCTTC

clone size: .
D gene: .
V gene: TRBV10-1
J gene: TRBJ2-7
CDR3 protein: CASSDEPLQQYF
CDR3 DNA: TGCGCCAGCAGTGACGAGCCCTTACAGCAGTACTTC

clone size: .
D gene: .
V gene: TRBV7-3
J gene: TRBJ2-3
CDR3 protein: CASSFGHPNTDTQYF
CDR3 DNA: TGTGCCAGCAGCTTTGGACACCCTAACACAGATACGCAGTATTTT

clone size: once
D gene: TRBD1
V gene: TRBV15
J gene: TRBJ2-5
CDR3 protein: CATSTYPGQGVETQYF
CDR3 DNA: TGTGCCACCAGCACGTACCCGGGACAGGGGGTAGAGACCCAGTACTTC

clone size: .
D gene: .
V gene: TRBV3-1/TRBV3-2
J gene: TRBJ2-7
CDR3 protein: CASSQGQSPYEQYF
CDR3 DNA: TGTGCCAGCAGCCAAGGACAAAGCCCATACGAGCAGTACTTC

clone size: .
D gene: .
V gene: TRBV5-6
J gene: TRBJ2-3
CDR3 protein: CASSPGGPGQLADTQYF
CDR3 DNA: TGTGCCAGCAGCCCGGGGGGGCCGGGACAGCTCGCAGATACGCAGTATTTT

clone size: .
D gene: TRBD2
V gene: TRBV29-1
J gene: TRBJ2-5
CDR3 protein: CSVLGGDSSAQYF
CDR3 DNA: TGCAGCGTCCTCGGGGGGGACTCATCGGCCCAGTACTTC

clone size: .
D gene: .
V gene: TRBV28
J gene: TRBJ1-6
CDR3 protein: CATSGNPLHF
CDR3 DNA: TGTGCCACCTCGGGGAATCCCCTCCACTTT

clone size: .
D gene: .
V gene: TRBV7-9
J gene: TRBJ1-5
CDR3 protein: CASSLLSGNQPQHF
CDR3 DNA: TGTGCCAGCAGCTTACTTAGCGGAAATCAGCCCCAGCATTTT

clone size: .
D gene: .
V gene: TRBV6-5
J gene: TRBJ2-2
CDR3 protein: CASTLTGKTGELFF
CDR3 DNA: TGTGCCAGCACCTTAACAGGGAAGACCGGGGAGCTGTTTTTT